This T cell receptor (beta chain) emerged from a study of cytomegalovirus exposure and HLA in healthy donors. Overall study results and limits: Highly shared variants forming one cluster were likely a sequencing artifact. An analysis that came later showed most CMV-associated TCR beta chains appearing HLA-restricted. The authors later linked a missense DCLRE1C variant to TCR beta V- and J-gene trimming.

A multiplex PCR was run with 60 Vbeta primers and 13 Jbeta primers. Sequencing was performed with immunoSEQ multiplex PCR; in TCRdb, only in-frame clones are kept and a portion is missing. The data show roughly 200,000 clones, over 60% seen once. About this clone itself: No antigen is known for it.

Trimming pared 5 bases from V and 2 bases from J, leaving 15 bases between. Germline-derived CDR1 and CDR2 are SEHNR and FQNEAQ (reference sequence). There are 15 residues in the CDR3. The rearrangement joins TRBV7-9 to TRBJ1-2, with TRBD1 as a possible D gene (6 bases). The clonotype was recovered from a man between 18 and 35 years old in good health and CMV-seronegative. Sequencing was carried out using PBMCs. The CDR3 bases are TGTGCCAGCAGCCCAGTGGGGGCCCCAAACTATGGCTACACCTTC. Translated, it gives CASSPVGAPNYGYTF.